The 6 T cell receptor beta chains below come from one sample, sequenced in a study of blood T cell repertoires in COVID-19. Clones were sequenced by immunoSEQ multiplex PCR, and TCRdb holds only the in-frame ones, with some missing. Among 310,000 or so clones listed, 70% to 90% were seen once. The material sequenced was peripheral blood. Receptors originate from a woman aged 30 to 39 who had recovered from COVID-19.

This clone has a handful of counts. The V call is TRBV5-5, the J call TRBJ1-5, with TRBD1 as a possible D gene (6 bases). CDR1 and CDR2 (germline): SGHKS, YYEKEE (reference sequence). The length of the CDR3 is 14 residues. Trimming pared 0 bases from V and 6 bases from J, leaving 10 bases between. CDR3 sequence (DNA): TGTGCCAGCAGCTTGGGTCAGGGGACTCAGCCCCAGCATTTT. Translating gives CASSLGQGTQPQHF. The full variable domain, with the rest looked up from reference TRBV5-5 and TRBJ1-5, is DAGVTQSPTHLIKTRGQQVTLRCSPISGHKSVSWYQQVLGQGPQFIFQYYEKEERGRGNFPDRFSARQFPNYSSELNVNALLLGDSALYLCASSLGQGTQPQHFGDGTRLSIL.

The chain links TRBV7-9 to TRBJ2-1, with 12 bases aligning to TRBD2. V gave up 5 bases and J gave up 10 bases; unmatched junction bases: 12. CDR1 is SEHNR and CDR2 is FQNEAQ in the germline V gene (reference sequence). CDR3 length equals 16 residues. The CDR3 coding sequence is TGTGCCAGCAGCGTGACTAGCGGGAGAATTTTCCTCGAGCAGTTCTTC. This codes for CASSVTSGRIFLEQFF.

The CDR3 loop reads CASSELGHPSNQPQHF. The CDR3 DNA reads TGTGCCAGCAGTGAACTCGGACATCCTAGCAATCAGCCCCAGCATTTT. V and J are TRBV6-1 and TRBJ1-5, with a possible D match to TRBD1 (5 bases). V was trimmed by 2 bases and J by 0 bases, leaving 11 bases between them. The CDR3 has 16 residues. Germline values: CDR1 MNHNS, CDR2 SASEGT.

The chain has TRBV18 and TRBJ1-4, with D possibly TRBD1 on 6 matching bases. Germline values: CDR1 KGHSH, CDR2 LQKENI. V dropped 3 bases and J dropped 8 bases, with 10 bases sitting between them. This CDR3 spans 13 amino acids. The CDR3 nucleotides read TGTGCCAGCTCACCCCTTACAGGGGAAAAACTGTTTTTT. Amino acids: CASSPLTGEKLFF. The full variable domain, rest sourced from reference TRBV18 and TRBJ1-4, is NAGVMQNPRHLVRRRGQEARLRCSPMKGHSHVYWYRQLPEEGLKFMVYLQKENIIDESGMPKERFSAEFPKEGPSILRIQQVVRGDSAAYFCASSPLTGEKLFFGSGTQLSVL.

This clone came up a few times. The chain employs TRBV29-1 and TRBJ2-1, with D possibly matching TRBD1 (6 bases). The CDR3 extends over 11 amino acids. Germline CDR1 and CDR2: SQVTM and ANQGSEA. V lost 7 bases to trimming and J lost 9 bases, with 13 bases between them. This CDR3 is CSGLGTSEQFF. CDR3 DNA sequence: TGCAGCGGCTTGGGGACAAGTGAGCAGTTCTTC.

This rearrangement joins TRBV12-5 to TRBJ2-2; 9 nucleotides agree with TRBD1. The CDR3 covers 20 residues. The V gene's germline CDR1 is LGHNT and CDR2 FRNRAP. V lost 2 bases and J lost 4; bases outside the gene matches: 17. The CDR3 reads CASGLLRRDRDWLRTGELFF. DNA of the CDR3: TGTGCTAGTGGTTTGCTCCGCCGGGACAGGGATTGGTTGCGCACCGGGGAGCTGTTTTTT.